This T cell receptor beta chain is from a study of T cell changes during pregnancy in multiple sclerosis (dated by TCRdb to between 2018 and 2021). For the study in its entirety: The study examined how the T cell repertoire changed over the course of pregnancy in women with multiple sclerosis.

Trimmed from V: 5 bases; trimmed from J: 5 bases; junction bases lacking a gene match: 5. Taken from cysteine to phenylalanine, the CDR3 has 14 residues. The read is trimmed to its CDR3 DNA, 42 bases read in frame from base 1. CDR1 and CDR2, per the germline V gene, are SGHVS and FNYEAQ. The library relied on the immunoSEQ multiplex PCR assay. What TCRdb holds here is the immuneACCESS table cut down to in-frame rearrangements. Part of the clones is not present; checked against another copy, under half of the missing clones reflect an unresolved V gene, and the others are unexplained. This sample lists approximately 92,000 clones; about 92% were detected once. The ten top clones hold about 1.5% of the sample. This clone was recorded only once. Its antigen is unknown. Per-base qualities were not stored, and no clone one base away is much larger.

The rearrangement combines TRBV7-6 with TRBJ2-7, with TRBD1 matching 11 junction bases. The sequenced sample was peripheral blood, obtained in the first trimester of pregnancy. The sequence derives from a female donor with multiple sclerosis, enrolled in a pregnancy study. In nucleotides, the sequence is TGTGCCAGCAGCCCCCGGACAGGGGGCCACGAGCAGTACTTC. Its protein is CASSPRTGGHEQYF.